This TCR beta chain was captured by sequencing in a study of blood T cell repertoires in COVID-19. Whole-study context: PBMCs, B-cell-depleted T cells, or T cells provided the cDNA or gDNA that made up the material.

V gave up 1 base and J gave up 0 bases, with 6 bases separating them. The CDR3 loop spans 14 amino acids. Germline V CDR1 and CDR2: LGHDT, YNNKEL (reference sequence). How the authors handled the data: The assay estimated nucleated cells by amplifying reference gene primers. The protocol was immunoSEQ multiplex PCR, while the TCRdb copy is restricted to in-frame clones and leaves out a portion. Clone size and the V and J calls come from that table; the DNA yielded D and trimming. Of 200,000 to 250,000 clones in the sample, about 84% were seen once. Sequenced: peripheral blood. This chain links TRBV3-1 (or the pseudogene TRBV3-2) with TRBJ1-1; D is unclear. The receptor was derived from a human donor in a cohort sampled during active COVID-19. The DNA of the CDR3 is TGTGCCAGCAGCCAAGGGCCTGTGAACACTGAAGCTTTCTTT. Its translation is CASSQGPVNTEAFF.